The present entry profiles one T cell receptor (beta chain) with its context. No antigen is known for it. These data originate in a study of siplizumab effects on memory and regulatory T cells. Regarding the study as a whole: Tregs proliferating in siplizumab cultures lacked confirmation of their suppressive function. The alloresponse seemed to draw substantially on naive T cells, which appeared more diverse than memory cells. Roughly 75-96% of proliferating CD4+ or CD8+ clones lacked a naive or memory phenotype that could be assigned.

Each sample had roughly 10^5 TCR templates assayed. Only in-frame clones appear in the TCRdb table, and some are missing; sequencing was by immunoSEQ multiplex PCR. The data hold 65,000 to 90,000 clones, with approximately 93% observed a single time. Between the trimmed V and J ends, which lost 1 base and 6 bases, there was a span of 10 bases. The CDR3 runs to 13 residues. Germline V lookup: CDR1 PRHDT, CDR2 FYEKMQ (reference sequence). The sequence came from a human donor in good health. Sequenced input: CD8+ T cells sorted from blood. The V call is TRBV13, the J call TRBJ2-7; D gene unclear. The CDR3 here is CASSLASGSEQYF. In DNA form, the CDR3 reads TGTGCCAGCAGCTTAGCGTCGGGCAGCGAGCAGTACTTC.